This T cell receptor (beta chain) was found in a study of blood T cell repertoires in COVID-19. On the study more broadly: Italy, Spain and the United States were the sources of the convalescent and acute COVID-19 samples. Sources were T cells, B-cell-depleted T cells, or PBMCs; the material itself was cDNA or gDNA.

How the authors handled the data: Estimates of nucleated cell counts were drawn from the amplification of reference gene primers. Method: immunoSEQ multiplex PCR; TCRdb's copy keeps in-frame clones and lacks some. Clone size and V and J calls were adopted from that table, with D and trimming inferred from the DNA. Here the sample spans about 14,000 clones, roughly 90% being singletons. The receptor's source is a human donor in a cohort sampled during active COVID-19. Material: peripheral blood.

The CDR3 is CASSLGTATNEKLFF. DNA for the CDR3: TGCGCCAGCAGCTTGGGGACAGCAACTAATGAAAAACTGTTTTTT. The rearrangement links TRBV5-1 to TRBJ1-4; possible D gene TRBD1, 6 bases. The CDR3 covers 15 residues. Germline CDR1 reads SGHRS; CDR2 reads YFSETQ. Trimming pared 0 bases from V and 0 bases from J, leaving 6 bases between.